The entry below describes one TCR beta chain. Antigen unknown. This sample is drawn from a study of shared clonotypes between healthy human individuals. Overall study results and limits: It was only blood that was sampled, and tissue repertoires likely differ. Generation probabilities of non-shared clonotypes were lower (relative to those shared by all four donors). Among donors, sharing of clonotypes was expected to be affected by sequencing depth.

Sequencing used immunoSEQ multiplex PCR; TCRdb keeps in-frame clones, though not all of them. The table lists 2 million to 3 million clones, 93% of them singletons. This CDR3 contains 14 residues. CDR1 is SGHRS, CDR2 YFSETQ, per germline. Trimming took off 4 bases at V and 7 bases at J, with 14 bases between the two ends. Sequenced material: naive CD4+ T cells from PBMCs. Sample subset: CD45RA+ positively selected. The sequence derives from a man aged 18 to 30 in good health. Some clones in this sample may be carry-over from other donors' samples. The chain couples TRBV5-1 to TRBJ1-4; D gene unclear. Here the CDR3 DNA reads TGCGCCAGCAGCCCCGACCTATGGGCTGAAAAACTGTTTTTT. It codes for CASSPDLWAEKLFF.